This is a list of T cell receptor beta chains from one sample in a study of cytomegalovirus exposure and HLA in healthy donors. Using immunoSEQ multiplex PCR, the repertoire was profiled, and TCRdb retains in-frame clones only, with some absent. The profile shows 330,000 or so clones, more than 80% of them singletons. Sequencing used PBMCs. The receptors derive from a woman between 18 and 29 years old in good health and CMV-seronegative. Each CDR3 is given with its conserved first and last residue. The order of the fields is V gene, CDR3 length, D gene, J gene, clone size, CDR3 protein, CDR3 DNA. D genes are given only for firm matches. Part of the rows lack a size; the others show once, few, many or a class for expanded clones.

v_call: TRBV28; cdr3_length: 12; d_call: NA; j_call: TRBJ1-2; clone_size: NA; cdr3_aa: CASSWRAYGYTF; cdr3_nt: TGTGCCAGCAGTTGGAGAGCTTATGGCTACACCTTC
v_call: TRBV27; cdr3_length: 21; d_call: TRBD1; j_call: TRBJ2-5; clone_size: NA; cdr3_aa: CASGERMIGTGGFFRVETQYF; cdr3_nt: TGTGCCAGCGGAGAGAGAATGATAGGGACAGGGGGTTTTTTTAGAGTGGAGACCCAGTACTTC
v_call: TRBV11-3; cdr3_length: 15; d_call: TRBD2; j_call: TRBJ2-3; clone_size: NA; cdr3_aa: CASSFTSGPTDTQYF; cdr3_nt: TGTGCCAGCAGCTTTACTAGCGGGCCCACAGATACGCAGTATTTT
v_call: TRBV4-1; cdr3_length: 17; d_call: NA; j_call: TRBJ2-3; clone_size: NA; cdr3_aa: CASSQDGLAGSTDTQYF; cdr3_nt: TGCGCCAGCAGCCAAGATGGCCTTGCGGGGAGCACAGATACGCAGTATTTT
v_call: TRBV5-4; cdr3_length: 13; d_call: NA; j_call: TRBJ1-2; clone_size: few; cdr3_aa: CASSLPGSNGYTF; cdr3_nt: TGTGCCAGCAGCTTGCCGGGGTCGAATGGCTACACCTTC
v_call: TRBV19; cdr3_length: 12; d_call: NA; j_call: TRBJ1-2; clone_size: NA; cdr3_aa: CASSIGRAGYTF; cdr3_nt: TGTGCCAGTAGTATCGGCAGGGCTGGCTACACCTTC
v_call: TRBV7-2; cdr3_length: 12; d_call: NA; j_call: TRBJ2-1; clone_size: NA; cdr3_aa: CASRPPGDEQFF; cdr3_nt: TGTGCCAGCAGACCCCCGGGTGATGAGCAGTTCTTC
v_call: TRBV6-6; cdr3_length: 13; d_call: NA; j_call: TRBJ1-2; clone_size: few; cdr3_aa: CASTLGQTYGYTF; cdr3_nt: TGTGCCAGCACCCTCGGACAGACGTATGGCTACACCTTC
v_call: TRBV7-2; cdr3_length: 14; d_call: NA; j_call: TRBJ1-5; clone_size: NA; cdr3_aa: CASSFQGGNQPQHF; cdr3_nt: TGTGCCAGCAGCTTTCAAGGGGGTAATCAGCCCCAGCATTTT
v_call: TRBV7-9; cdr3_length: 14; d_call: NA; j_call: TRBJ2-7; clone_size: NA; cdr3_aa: CASSLTTETYEQYF; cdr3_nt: TGTGCCAGCAGCTTAACAACAGAGACCTACGAGCAGTACTTC
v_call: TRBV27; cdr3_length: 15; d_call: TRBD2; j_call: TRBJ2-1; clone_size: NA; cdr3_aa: CASSYGLADYNEQFF; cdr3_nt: TGTGCCAGCAGTTACGGACTAGCGGACTACAATGAGCAGTTCTTC
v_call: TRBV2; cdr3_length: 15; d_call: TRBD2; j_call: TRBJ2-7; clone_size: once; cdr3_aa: CASSTLAGGTVEQYF; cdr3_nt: TGTGCCAGCAGCACCCTAGCGGGAGGAACGGTCGAGCAGTACTTC
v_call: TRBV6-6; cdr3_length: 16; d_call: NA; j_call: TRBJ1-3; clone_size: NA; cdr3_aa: CASTPAGGVTGNTIYF; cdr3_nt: TGTGCCAGCACTCCAGCGGGCGGAGTCACTGGAAACACCATATATTTT
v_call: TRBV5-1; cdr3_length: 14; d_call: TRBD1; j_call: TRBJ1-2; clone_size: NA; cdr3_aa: CASSQPGQTYGYTF; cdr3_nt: TGCGCCAGCAGCCAACCGGGACAGACCTATGGCTACACCTTC
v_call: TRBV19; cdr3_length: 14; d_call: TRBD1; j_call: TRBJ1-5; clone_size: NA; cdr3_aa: CASSPGTGNQPQHF; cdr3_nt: TGTGCCAGTAGTCCAGGGACAGGCAATCAGCCCCAGCATTTT
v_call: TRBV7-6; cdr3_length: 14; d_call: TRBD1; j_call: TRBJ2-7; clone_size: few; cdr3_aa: CASSLGGTVSEQYF; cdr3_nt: TGTGCCAGCAGCTTAGGGGGGACAGTGAGCGAGCAGTACTTC
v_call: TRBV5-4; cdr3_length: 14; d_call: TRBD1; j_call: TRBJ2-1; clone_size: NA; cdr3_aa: CASSLRGTDNEQFF; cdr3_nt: TGTGCCAGCAGCTTGAGAGGGACAGATAATGAGCAGTTCTTC
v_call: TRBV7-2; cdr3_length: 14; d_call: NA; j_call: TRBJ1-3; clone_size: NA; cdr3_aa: CASSLLVSGNTIYF; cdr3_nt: TGTGCCAGCAGCTTACTTGTATCCGGAAACACCATATATTTT
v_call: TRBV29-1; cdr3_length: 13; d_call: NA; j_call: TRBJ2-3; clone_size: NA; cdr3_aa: CSVRPGLTDTQYF; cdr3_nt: TGCAGCGTCCGTCCTGGACTCACAGATACGCAGTATTTT
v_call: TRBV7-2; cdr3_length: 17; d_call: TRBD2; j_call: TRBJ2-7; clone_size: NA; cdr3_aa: CASSLAWLAGEGYEQYF; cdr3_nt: TGTGCCAGCAGCTTAGCTTGGCTAGCGGGAGAGGGATACGAGCAGTACTTC
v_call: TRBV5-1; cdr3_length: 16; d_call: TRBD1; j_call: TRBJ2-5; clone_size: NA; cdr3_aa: CASSWARTGIKETQYF; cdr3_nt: TGCGCCAGCAGCTGGGCCAGGACAGGGATTAAAGAGACCCAGTACTTC
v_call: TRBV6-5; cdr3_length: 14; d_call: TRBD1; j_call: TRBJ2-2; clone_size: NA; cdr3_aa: CASRRTGGTGELFF; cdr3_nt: TGTGCCAGCAGACGGACAGGGGGCACCGGGGAGCTGTTTTTT
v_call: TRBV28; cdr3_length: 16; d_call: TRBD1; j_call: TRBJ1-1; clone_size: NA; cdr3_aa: CASSRQGRTMNTEAFF; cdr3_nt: TGTGCCAGCAGCCGACAGGGGAGAACCATGAACACTGAAGCTTTCTTT